The rows below give T cell receptor beta chains drawn from one sample of a study of OX40 agonist ivuxolimab in advanced cancers. Assay: immunoSEQ multiplex PCR; the TCRdb copy retains only in-frame clones and omits some. The table records around 79,000 clones, roughly 90% of them present only once. The specimen comprised CD4+ or CD8+ T cells sorted from blood, sampled in a trial of the OX40 agonist ivuxolimab. Source of these receptors: an adult with an advanced solid tumor such as melanoma, head and neck, liver or kidney cancer. Each CDR3 is given with its conserved first and last residue. D genes are given only for firm matches. Size is stated for part of the rows, as once, few or many counts, or as a class when the clone is expanded.

v_gene: TRBV6-4
d_gene: .
abundance: .
j_gene: TRBJ2-1
CDR3nt: TGTGCCAGCAGTGACGAGGCCTACAATGAGCAGTTCTTC
CDR3aa: CASSDEAYNEQFF

v_gene: TRBV10-1
d_gene: .
abundance: .
j_gene: TRBJ2-1
CDR3nt: TGCGCCACCCGTTCCGGGATCCCCATATGGTTCTTC
CDR3aa: CATRSGIPIWFF

v_gene: TRBV28
d_gene: TRBD1
abundance: .
j_gene: TRBJ2-7
CDR3nt: TGTGCCAGCACATTCGGGACAGTACCCAACGAGCAGTACTTC
CDR3aa: CASTFGTVPNEQYF

v_gene: TRBV5-1
d_gene: TRBD1
abundance: .
j_gene: TRBJ2-7
CDR3nt: TGCGCCAGCAGCACCTGGACAGGGGGCGAGCAGTACTTC
CDR3aa: CASSTWTGGEQYF

v_gene: TRBV2
d_gene: .
abundance: .
j_gene: TRBJ2-4
CDR3nt: TGTGCCAGCAGTGCCGACTACTCCTCCAAAAACATTCAGTACTTC
CDR3aa: CASSADYSSKNIQYF

v_gene: TRBV30
d_gene: TRBD1
abundance: .
j_gene: TRBJ2-7
CDR3nt: TGTGCCTGGAGTGTAGGGGACAGGGGGCTCTACGAGCAGTACTTC
CDR3aa: CAWSVGDRGLYEQYF

v_gene: TRBV5-6
d_gene: TRBD1
abundance: once
j_gene: TRBJ1-3
CDR3nt: TGTGCCAGCAGCTTTGACAGGGTGCCCGGAAACACCATATATTTT
CDR3aa: CASSFDRVPGNTIYF

v_gene: TRBV7-9
d_gene: .
abundance: .
j_gene: TRBJ1-6
CDR3nt: TGTGCCAGCAGCTTGGGCACTCATAATTCACCCCTCCACTTT
CDR3aa: CASSLGTHNSPLHF

v_gene: TRBV10-1
d_gene: TRBD1
abundance: .
j_gene: TRBJ2-7
CDR3nt: TGCGCCAGCAGTGCTGGGACAGCCAAGGTGCAGTACTTC
CDR3aa: CASSAGTAKVQYF

v_gene: TRBV19
d_gene: .
abundance: .
j_gene: TRBJ2-4
CDR3nt: TGTGCCAGTAGTCCTAGAGCGCCCGATCTAGCCAAAAACATTCAGTACTTC
CDR3aa: CASSPRAPDLAKNIQYF

v_gene: TRBV5-1
d_gene: .
abundance: .
j_gene: TRBJ1-1
CDR3nt: TGCGCCAGCACGATCGCTTGGGGCACTGAAGCTTTCTTT
CDR3aa: CASTIAWGTEAFF

v_gene: TRBV10-2
d_gene: TRBD2
abundance: .
j_gene: TRBJ2-5
CDR3nt: TGCGCCACTGGAGCGGGGACCCATTTTGGGGACCAGTACTTC
CDR3aa: CATGAGTHFGDQYF

v_gene: TRBV5-1
d_gene: TRBD2
abundance: .
j_gene: TRBJ2-3
CDR3nt: TGCGCCAGCAGCCTCCGGACTAGCGGGAGATCAGATACGCAGTATTTT
CDR3aa: CASSLRTSGRSDTQYF

v_gene: TRBV5-4
d_gene: .
abundance: .
j_gene: TRBJ1-4
CDR3nt: TGTGCCAGCAGCGACGACTTGGCAACTAATGAAAAACTGTTTTTT
CDR3aa: CASSDDLATNEKLFF

v_gene: TRBV28
d_gene: .
abundance: .
j_gene: TRBJ2-1
CDR3nt: TGTGCCAGCCCCCCACCCGGGACCCCGATCTACAATGAGCAGTTCTTC
CDR3aa: CASPPPGTPIYNEQFF

v_gene: TRBV5-1
d_gene: .
abundance: .
j_gene: TRBJ2-7
CDR3nt: TGCGCCAGCAGCTTGCTGGGGGGCTGGGGCGAGCAGTACTTC
CDR3aa: CASSLLGGWGEQYF

v_gene: TRBV5-1
d_gene: .
abundance: .
j_gene: TRBJ2-4
CDR3nt: TGCGCCAGCAGCGAGGGACAAGGGGGAAAGCTAGCCAAAAACATTCAGTACTTC
CDR3aa: CASSEGQGGKLAKNIQYF

v_gene: TRBV29-1
d_gene: .
abundance: .
j_gene: TRBJ2-7
CDR3nt: TGCAGCGTCGAACTTGGGGTCGAGCAGTACTTC
CDR3aa: CSVELGVEQYF

v_gene: TRBV18
d_gene: TRBD2
abundance: few
j_gene: TRBJ2-5
CDR3nt: TGTGCCAGCTCACCACGGACTAGCGGCGTTCAAGAGACCCAGTACTTC
CDR3aa: CASSPRTSGVQETQYF

v_gene: TRBV7-2
d_gene: .
abundance: .
j_gene: TRBJ1-2
CDR3nt: TGTGCCAGCAGCGAAGGGGCAGGGATCGGCTATGGCTACACCTTC
CDR3aa: CASSEGAGIGYGYTF

v_gene: TRBV11-2
d_gene: .
abundance: .
j_gene: TRBJ2-2
CDR3nt: TGTGCCAGCAGTTGGGACTTCCCAACCGGGGAGCTGTTTTTT
CDR3aa: CASSWDFPTGELFF

v_gene: TRBV2
d_gene: TRBD1
abundance: .
j_gene: TRBJ1-5
CDR3nt: TGTGCCAGCAGTTTACAGGGGGATAGCAATCAGCCCCAGCATTTT
CDR3aa: CASSLQGDSNQPQHF

v_gene: TRBV29-1
d_gene: .
abundance: .
j_gene: TRBJ2-7
CDR3nt: TGCAGCGTTTGGGGGGAGAACTCCTACGAGCAGTACTTC
CDR3aa: CSVWGENSYEQYF

v_gene: TRBV28
d_gene: .
abundance: .
j_gene: TRBJ1-5
CDR3nt: TGTGCCAGCAGCCTCGGAGGGGGAGGGGATCAGCCCCAGCATTTT
CDR3aa: CASSLGGGGDQPQHF

v_gene: TRBV28
d_gene: TRBD1
abundance: .
j_gene: TRBJ2-1
CDR3nt: TGTGCCACTTCGAGACAGGGTCTTTCATGGGAGCAGTTCTTC
CDR3aa: CATSRQGLSWEQFF

v_gene: TRBV18
d_gene: .
abundance: .
j_gene: TRBJ1-3
CDR3nt: TGTGCCAGCTCACCACCGGAGGGGAGCTCTGGAAACACCATATATTTT
CDR3aa: CASSPPEGSSGNTIYF

v_gene: TRBV28
d_gene: .
abundance: .
j_gene: TRBJ2-5
CDR3nt: TGTGCCAGCAGTTCACCCTTCAGGACCCAGTACTTC
CDR3aa: CASSSPFRTQYF

v_gene: TRBV2
d_gene: .
abundance: .
j_gene: TRBJ2-3
CDR3nt: TGTGCCAGCAGGTCTTCGCGAGCCGGCACAGATACGCAGTATTTT
CDR3aa: CASRSSRAGTDTQYF

v_gene: TRBV7-2
d_gene: .
abundance: .
j_gene: TRBJ2-7
CDR3nt: TGTGCCAGCAGCTTTTCCACAGCTCCCGGGCAGGAGCAGTACTTC
CDR3aa: CASSFSTAPGQEQYF